A selection of T cell receptor beta chains follows, all from one sample in a study of blood T cells in healthy people across ages. TCRdb used MiXCR to reprocess the 5' RACE reads, holding one entry per CDR3 protein. The data show over a million distinct CDR3 sequences, with approximately 38% seen just once and roughly 7.9% held by the top ten. Sequences were obtained from blood. The source is a woman younger than 35 in good health. CDR3s include the opening cysteine and the closing phenylalanine or tryptophan. The D gene is left open where the match is weak. Where a row states a size, it is once, few, many or the class of an expanded clone; other rows omit it.

TGTGCCATCGGTGAGGGCATAGCGGGGGGAGCTAATGAGCAGTACTTC | CAIGEGIAGGANEQYF | TRBV10-3 | TRBD2 | - | TRBJ2-5
TGTGCCAGCAGCCACAGGGAACTCTATGGCTACACCTTC | CASSHRELYGYTF | TRBV3-1 | - | - | TRBJ1-2
TGCAGTGCTGTCCAAAGCGGGACATCCGAGGGAGGCTACACCTTC | CSAVQSGTSEGGYTF | TRBV20-1 | - | - | TRBJ1-2
TGCAGTGCTAGAGATCAGGGATTAAGCACGGGTACGCAGTATTTT | CSARDQGLSTGTQYF | TRBV20-1 | - | - | TRBJ2-3
TGTGCCAGCAGTTTATTAGTTGGGACAGCGAACACCGGGGAGCTGTTTTTT | CASSLLVGTANTGELFF | TRBV28 | TRBD1 | - | TRBJ2-2
TGTGCCACCGGACAGAGGGGGACTGAAGCTTTCTTT | CATGQRGTEAFF | TRBV6-2/TRBV6-3 | - | few | TRBJ1-1
TGTGCCAGCAGCTCGGGACTGGCGGGCTACACCTTC | CASSSGLAGYTF | TRBV7-2 | - | few | TRBJ1-2
TGCAGTGCTAGACTACTAGCGGGGGAATGGAGGGAGACCCAGTACTTC | CSARLLAGEWRETQYF | TRBV20-1 | TRBD2 | - | TRBJ2-5
TGCAGTGCCGCGGACGCTGGGGCGGATACGCAGTATTTT | CSAADAGADTQYF | TRBV20-1 | - | few | TRBJ2-3
TGCAGTGCTAGAGGGGTGGGACGACCCCGTTTATATACGCAGTATTTT | CSARGVGRPRLYTQYF | TRBV20-1 | - | - | TRBJ2-3
TGTGCCAGCAGAAAGGGCGCTAGCTACAATGAGCAGTTCTTC | CASRKGASYNEQFF | TRBV7-9 | - | - | TRBJ2-1
TGTGCCAGCAGCCCCATAATACGGGACATCTTCTACACCTTC | CASSPIIRDIFYTF | TRBV4-2 | - | few | TRBJ1-2
TGCGCCAGCAGCCAAGCGGGAGGGGGCAACTATGGCTACACCTTC | CASSQAGGGNYGYTF | TRBV4-1 | TRBD1 | many | TRBJ1-2
TGTACCAGCAGTGGTCAGGGGGTTTATGGCTACACCTTC | CTSSGQGVYGYTF | TRBV11-2 | TRBD1 | - | TRBJ1-2
TGCGCCAGCAGCCAAGAACCGGACAATCTCAATGAGCAGTACTTC | CASSQEPDNLNEQYF | TRBV4-1 | - | - | TRBJ2-7
TGTGCCACCAGCAGAGGTGGGACGGGGTCCTACGAGCAGTACTTC | CATSRGGTGSYEQYF | TRBV15 | - | - | TRBJ2-7
TGTGCCAGCAGCCCTCTACCCACTAGCGGGGACCACGAGCAGTACTTC | CASSPLPTSGDHEQYF | TRBV6-2/TRBV6-3 | TRBD2 | - | TRBJ2-7
TGTGCCACCAGCAGAATAGCGGGAGGGCCAGATACGCAGTATTTT | CATSRIAGGPDTQYF | TRBV15 | TRBD2 | - | TRBJ2-3
TGTGCCAGCAGCCAAGTTCAGGGAGGGGATCGAGAGACCCAGTACTTC | CASSQVQGGDRETQYF | TRBV3-1 | TRBD2 | - | TRBJ2-5
TGTGCCAGCAGTGGAGGGCACGGGACTAGCGGGAACTACAATGAGCAGTTCTTC | CASSGGHGTSGNYNEQFF | TRBV27 | TRBD2 | - | TRBJ2-1
TGCGCCAGCAGTGATAACGGGGAACCCCAGCATTTT | CASSDNGEPQHF | TRBV10-1 | - | few | TRBJ1-5
TGTGCCAGCAGCGGTAGGGGGGGACCTGAAGCTTTCTTT | CASSGRGGPEAFF | TRBV7-8 | - | - | TRBJ1-1
TGTGCCAGCAGGGAGCGCTTCGATGAGCAGTTCTTC | CASRERFDEQFF | TRBV2 | - | - | TRBJ2-1
TGTGCCAGCAGTCCTCCCGGGACTGCGCGGAAAGGGGAGCTGTTTTTT | CASSPPGTARKGELFF | TRBV12-3/TRBV12-4 | - | few | TRBJ2-2
TGTACCAGCAGTTTACGGCTGACCTCCTACGAGCAGTACTTC | CTSSLRLTSYEQYF | TRBV27 | - | - | TRBJ2-7
TGCAGCGGCAGACAGGTAAACACTGAAGCTTTCTTT | CSGRQVNTEAFF | TRBV29-1 | - | few | TRBJ1-1
TGTGCCACCAGTGATGCCTCTAGCGGGGCCGCCTACAATGAGCAGTTCTTC | CATSDASSGAAYNEQFF | TRBV24-1 | TRBD2 | - | TRBJ2-1
TGTGCCAGCAGCGCCCCCGAGAGACAGCCGATCTCTGGGGCCAACGTCCTGACTTTC | CASSAPERQPISGANVLTF | TRBV9 | - | - | TRBJ2-6
TGCAGTGCCCCAACGAATTATGGCTACACCTTC | CSAPTNYGYTF | TRBV20-1 | - | - | TRBJ1-2
TGTGCCAGCAGCCCAGCAACAGGGGCCTATAATTCACCCCTCCACTTT | CASSPATGAYNSPLHF | TRBV3-1 | TRBD1 | - | TRBJ1-6
TGCAGTGCTAGCCCCCGGGACTCGTCCTACAATGAGCAGTTCTTC | CSASPRDSSYNEQFF | TRBV20-1 | - | - | TRBJ2-1
TGTGCCAGCAGTGTGGGCGGGGCTCGAGATACGCAGTATTTT | CASSVGGARDTQYF | TRBV25-1 | - | few | TRBJ2-3
TGTGCCATCAGACAGGGGGCGGACAATGAGCAGTACTTC | CAIRQGADNEQYF | TRBV10-3 | TRBD1 | - | TRBJ2-7
TGTGCCACCAGTGACCGCCGCCAAGACGATGAGCAGTTCTTC | CATSDRRQDDEQFF | TRBV24-1 | - | - | TRBJ2-1
TGCGCCAGCAGCACAAGGGGAGAGATAAGTGAAGCTTTCTTT | CASSTRGEISEAFF | TRBV4-1 | - | few | TRBJ1-1
TGTGCCAGCAGCTTGAACACTGGAGACACCATATATTTT | CASSLNTGDTIYF | TRBV7-9 | - | once | TRBJ1-3
TGTGCCAGCAGCCCAACCCCCAGCGGGGGGCCCTACAATGAGCAGTTCTTC | CASSPTPSGGPYNEQFF | TRBV3-1 | TRBD2 | - | TRBJ2-1
TGCGCCAGCAGCCAAGGACTAGCGGTCTCCTACGAGCAGTACTTC | CASSQGLAVSYEQYF | TRBV4-1 | TRBD2 | many | TRBJ2-7
TGTGCCAGCAGAGACGGGACGGAGAGCTCCTACGAGCAGTACTTC | CASRDGTESSYEQYF | TRBV6-1 | - | few | TRBJ2-7
TGTGCCAGCAGTTCTGACCAGTGGACAGGGCACGGCACAGATACGCAGTATTTT | CASSSDQWTGHGTDTQYF | TRBV12-3/TRBV12-4 | TRBD1 | once | TRBJ2-3
TGTGCCAGCAGTGAATTACCAGGAAACGGCTACACCTTC | CASSELPGNGYTF | TRBV6-1 | - | - | TRBJ1-2
TGTGCCAGCAGCTTAATGAGCCGTGGCTACACCTTC | CASSLMSRGYTF | TRBV7-2 | - | few | TRBJ1-2
TGTGCCAGCAGTTGGGGTGGGAGTGAAGCTTTCTTT | CASSWGGSEAFF | TRBV6-5 | - | few | TRBJ1-1
TGTGCCTGGAAGGGTGTATGGGACAATGAGCAGTTCTTC | CAWKGVWDNEQFF | TRBV30 | - | - | TRBJ2-1
TGTGCCAGCAGTCCAGAATACAGGGCAGTTCGCGAAAAACTGTTTTTT | CASSPEYRAVREKLFF | TRBV27 | - | - | TRBJ1-4
TGTGCCAGCAGCCGAAGTGGCAGGGGAGGGGCAGCTTTCTTT | CASSRSGRGGAAFF | TRBV27 | - | - | TRBJ1-1
TGTGCCAGCATCGCCTCCACCGGGACTAGCGGGAATGCTGAGCAGTTCTTC | CASIASTGTSGNAEQFF | TRBV7-8 | TRBD2 | - | TRBJ2-1
TGCAGTGCTCGATATCGGCAGGCCCGTGTGGAGCAGTACTTC | CSARYRQARVEQYF | TRBV20-1 | - | - | TRBJ2-4
TGTGCCACAGGCGGGGAGGAGTTTCATGAGCAGTTCTTC | CATGGEEFHEQFF | TRBV24-1 | - | - | TRBJ2-1
TGTGCCAGCAGCCCCAGCGGGGGGGCCGGTGGTGAGCAGTTCTTC | CASSPSGGAGGEQFF | TRBV14 | TRBD2 | - | TRBJ2-1
TGTGCCAGCACCTCTACCCCGGATCAGAACACTGAAGCTTTCTTT | CASTSTPDQNTEAFF | TRBV9 | - | - | TRBJ1-1
TGTGCCGGCAGCTATAGCGGGAGTAGTCGCAATGAGCAGTTCTTC | CAGSYSGSSRNEQFF | TRBV6-5 | TRBD2 | - | TRBJ2-1
TGCAGTGCTAGCCGGGGAGATACGCAGTATTTT | CSASRGDTQYF | TRBV20-1 | - | few | TRBJ2-3
TGTGCCAGCAGAGCGCCCGGGACAGGGGTCACCGGGGAGCTGTTTTTT | CASRAPGTGVTGELFF | TRBV6-5 | TRBD1 | few | TRBJ2-2
TGTGCCAGCAGCAAGGGTGTGGGAATCGAAAACAATGAGCAGTTCTTC | CASSKGVGIENNEQFF | TRBV21-1 | - | - | TRBJ2-1
TGTGCCAGCAGGGTCCAGCGGGGGCTGTACGAGCAGTACTTC | CASRVQRGLYEQYF | TRBV2 | TRBD2 | - | TRBJ2-7
TGTGCCAGCAGCTCACAGGGTTTTGGTGAGCAGTTCTTC | CASSSQGFGEQFF | TRBV7-2 | - | - | TRBJ2-1
TGTGCCATCAGTGAGCTGGCAGGGGGCAGTGGGGCCAACGTCCTGACTTTC | CAISELAGGSGANVLTF | TRBV10-3 | TRBD1 | - | TRBJ2-6
TGTGCCAGCAGCCAGCGCCCCGGGACAGGGTTTATGAGGCAGTACTTC | CASSQRPGTGFMRQYF | TRBV14 | TRBD1 | many | TRBJ2-7
TGTGCCAGCAGTCCCTCCGGGACTAGCGGGATCCATGAGCAGTTCTTC | CASSPSGTSGIHEQFF | TRBV27 | TRBD2 | - | TRBJ2-1